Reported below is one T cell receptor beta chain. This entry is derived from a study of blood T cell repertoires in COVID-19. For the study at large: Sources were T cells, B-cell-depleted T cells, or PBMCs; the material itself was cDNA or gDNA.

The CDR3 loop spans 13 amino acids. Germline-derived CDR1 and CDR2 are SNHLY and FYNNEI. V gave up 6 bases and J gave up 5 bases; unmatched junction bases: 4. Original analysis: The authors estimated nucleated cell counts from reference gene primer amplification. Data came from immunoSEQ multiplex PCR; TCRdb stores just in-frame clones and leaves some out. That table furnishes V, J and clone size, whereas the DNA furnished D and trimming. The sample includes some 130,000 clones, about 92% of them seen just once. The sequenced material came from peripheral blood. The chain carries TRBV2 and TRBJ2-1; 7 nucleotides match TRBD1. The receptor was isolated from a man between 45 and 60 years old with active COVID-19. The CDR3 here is CASSWDSNNEQFF. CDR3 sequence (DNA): TGTGCCAGCAGCTGGGACAGTAACAATGAGCAGTTCTTC.